This TCR beta chain was sequenced for a study of blood T cell repertoires in COVID-19. Study at large: Acute and convalescent COVID-19 samples came from the United States, Italy and Spain.

This study enrolled people aged about 18 to 100 from roughly 24 US geographic areas. Each participant's cohort was designated according to participant-reported clinical history. The assay was immunoSEQ multiplex PCR, and TCRdb's table has in-frame clones only and misses some. Of about 350,000 clones listed, roughly 86% were seen once; the top ten hold about 5.2%. This CDR3 has 20 amino acids. This receptor was identified in a young woman who had recovered from COVID-19. This sequence joins TRBV21-1 and TRBJ1-5; the table's D call, TRBD1, has no DNA check behind it. TRBV21-1 is termed a pseudogene. The sample consisted of PBMCs or T cells enriched from blood (not recorded which). This CDR3 reads CASSKVPGQGRLRSNQPQHF. In DNA, the CDR3 is TGTGCCAGCAGCAAGGTCCCGGGACAGGGGAGGCTTAGGAGCAATCAGCCCCAGCATTTT.